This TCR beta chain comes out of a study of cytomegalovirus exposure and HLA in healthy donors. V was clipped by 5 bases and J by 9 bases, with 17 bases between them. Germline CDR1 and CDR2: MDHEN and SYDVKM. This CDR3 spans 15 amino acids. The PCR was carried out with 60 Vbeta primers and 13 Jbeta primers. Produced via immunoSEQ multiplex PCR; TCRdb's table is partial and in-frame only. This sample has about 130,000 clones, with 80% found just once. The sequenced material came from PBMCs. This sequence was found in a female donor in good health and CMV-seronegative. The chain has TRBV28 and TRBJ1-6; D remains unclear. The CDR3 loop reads CASSPLMSESSPLHF. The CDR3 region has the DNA TGTGCCAGCAGTCCACTTATGAGTGAAAGTTCACCCCTCCACTTT.